This T cell receptor (beta chain) was identified during a study of blood T cell repertoires in COVID-19 (TCRdb year 2020). About the investigation overall: Samples covering the acute and convalescent phases of COVID-19 were provided by collaborators in the United States, Italy and Spain. The prospective study material was composed of cDNA or gDNA derived from T cells, B-cell-depleted T cells, or PBMCs. The dataset comprised deeply sampled blood TCRbeta repertoires from subjects exposed to, actively infected with, or recovered from COVID-19. A freely available public database, intended as a resource for researchers studying the immune response to SARS-CoV-2, is where the repertoires were released. The samples were drawn from the first 160 participants of the ongoing ImmuneRACE study and from 1,254 subjects provided by 6 global collaborators. Sample metadata almost always included a de-identified subject ID, COVID-19 status, age in years and sex. HLA class I and class II types, where available, came from metadata supplied by the sample provider rather than from assay-based typing. Study-wide conclusions, independent of this receptor: The quantity of clinical and demographic metadata differed by source and by participant and was supplied without curation.

The CDR3, from cysteine to phenylalanine, totals 15 residues. CDR3 DNA only is kept here, 45 bases in frame from base 1. Trimming leaves V shorter by 7 bases and J shorter by 1 base, with the junction holding 8 bases beyond the gene matches. CDR1 and CDR2, per the germline V gene, are SGHRS and YFSETQ. Note on this clone: This clone's antigen is unknown. No much larger clone is present one base from it, and per-base qualities are unavailable.

Participants in the prospective study were enrolled through a virtual design, were aged roughly 18 to 100 years, and lived in fewer than 30 United States geographic areas. To assign participants to cohorts, the prospective study relied on clinical history that participants themselves reported in a screening survey and a study questionnaire. Recovered participants in ImmuneRACE Cohort 3 were defined by two consecutive negative NP/OP PCR tests, clearance by a healthcare professional, or resolution of symptoms. In the prospective study, mobile phlebotomists collected whole blood, serum and a nasopharyngeal or oropharyngeal swab from each participant. Participants in the prospective study had the option to provide additional blood draws and questionnaires over a roughly 2-month period. Blood samples from the prospective study were shipped frozen or at room temperature prior to DNA extraction. TCRbeta CDR3 regions were amplified from genomic DNA using the immunoSEQ Assay, a bias-controlled multiplex PCR. Turning to the authors' computational methods: The number of nucleated cells in each sample was estimated by amplification of reference gene primers within the assay. To quantify the absolute abundance of each unique TCRbeta CDR3 rearrangement, sequence reads were collapsed and filtered. For each sample, productive Simpson clonality was calculated by taking the square root of Simpson's diversity index across productive rearrangements. TCRdb stores this immuneACCESS table with in-frame sequences only. Part of the clones is absent; in the studies checked, under half of the shortfall reflects unresolved V genes, and no reason is known for the rest. That table furnishes V, J and clone size, whereas the DNA furnished D and trimming. The sample includes some 490,000 clones, with less than 90% observed a single time. In total, the top ten clones hold around 8% of the sample.

The TCR originated in a woman aged 60-75 years who had recovered from COVID-19. The sequencing sample was made of PBMCs or T cells enriched from blood (not recorded which). The chain employs TRBV5-1 and TRBJ2-7; 10 bases in the junction line up with TRBD1. The DNA sequence is as follows: TGCGCCAGCCGATCTCCGGGACAGGGGTCCTACGAGCAGTACTTC. This translates into CASRSPGQGSYEQYF.